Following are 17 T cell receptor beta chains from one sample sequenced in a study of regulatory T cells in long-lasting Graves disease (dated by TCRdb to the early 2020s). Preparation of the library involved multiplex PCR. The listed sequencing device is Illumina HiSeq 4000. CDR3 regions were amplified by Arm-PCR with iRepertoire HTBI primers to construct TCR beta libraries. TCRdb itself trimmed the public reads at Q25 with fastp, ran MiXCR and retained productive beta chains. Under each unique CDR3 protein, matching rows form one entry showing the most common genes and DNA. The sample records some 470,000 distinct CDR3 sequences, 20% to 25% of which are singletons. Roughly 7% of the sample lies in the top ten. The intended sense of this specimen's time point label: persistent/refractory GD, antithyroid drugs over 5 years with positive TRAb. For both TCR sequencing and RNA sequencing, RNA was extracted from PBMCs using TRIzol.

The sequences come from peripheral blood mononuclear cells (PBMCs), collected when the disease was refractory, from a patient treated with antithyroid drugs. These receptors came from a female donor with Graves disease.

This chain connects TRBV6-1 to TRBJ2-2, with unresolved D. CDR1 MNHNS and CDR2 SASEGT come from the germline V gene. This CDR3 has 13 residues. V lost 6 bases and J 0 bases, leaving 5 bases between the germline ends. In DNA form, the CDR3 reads TGTGCCAGCAGACAGACGAACACCGGGGAGCTGTTTTTT. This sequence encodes CASRQTNTGELFF.

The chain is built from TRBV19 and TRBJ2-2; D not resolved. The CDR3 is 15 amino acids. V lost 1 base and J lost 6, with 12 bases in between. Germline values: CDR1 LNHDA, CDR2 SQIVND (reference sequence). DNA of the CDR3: TGTGCCAGTAGTATAGCGACCGGTGGTGCCGGGGAGCTGTTTTTT. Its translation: CASSIATGGAGELFF. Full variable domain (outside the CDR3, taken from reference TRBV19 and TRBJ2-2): DGGITQSPKYLFRKEGQNVTLSCEQNLNHDAMYWYRQDPGQGLRLIYYSQIVNDFQKGDIAEGYSVSREKKESFPLTVTSAQKNPTAFYLCASSIATGGAGELFFGEGSRLTVL.

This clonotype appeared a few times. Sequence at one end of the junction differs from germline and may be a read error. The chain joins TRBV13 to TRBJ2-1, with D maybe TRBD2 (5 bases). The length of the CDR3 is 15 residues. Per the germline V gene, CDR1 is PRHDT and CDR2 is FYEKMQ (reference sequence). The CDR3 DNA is TGTGCCAGCAACTTACGGGGAAGGTCCTACAATGAGCAGTTCTTC. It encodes CASNLRGRSYNEQFF.

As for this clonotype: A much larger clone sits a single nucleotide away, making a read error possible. In DNA form, the CDR3 reads TGTGCCAGCACCGAGACAGGGGCGAACACCGGGGAGCCGTTTTTT. Its translation: CASTETGANTGEPFF. V is TRBV12-3 or TRBV12-4 and J is TRBJ2-2, with 8 bases aligning to TRBD1. The CDR3 runs to 15 residues.

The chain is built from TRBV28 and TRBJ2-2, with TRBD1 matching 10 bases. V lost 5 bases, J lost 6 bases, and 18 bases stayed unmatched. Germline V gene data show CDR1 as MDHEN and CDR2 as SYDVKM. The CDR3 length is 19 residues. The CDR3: CASSPIILLRTGGAGELFF. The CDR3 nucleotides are TGTGCCAGCAGTCCGATTATACTCCTCCGGACAGGGGGGGCCGGGGAGCTGTTTTTT.

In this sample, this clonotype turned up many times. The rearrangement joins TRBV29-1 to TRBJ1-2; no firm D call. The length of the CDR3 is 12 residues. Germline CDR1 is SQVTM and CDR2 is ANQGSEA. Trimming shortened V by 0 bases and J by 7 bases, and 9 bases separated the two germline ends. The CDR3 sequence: CSVEDRQGGYTF. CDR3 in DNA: TGCAGCGTTGAAGATCGACAAGGTGGCTACACCTTC. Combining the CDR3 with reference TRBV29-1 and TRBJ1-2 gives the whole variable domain SAVISQKPSRDICQRGTSLTIQCQVDSQVTMMFWYRQQPGQSLTLIATANQGSEATYESGFVIDKFPISRPNLTFSTLTVSNMSPEDSSIYLCSVEDRQGGYTFGSGTRLTVV.

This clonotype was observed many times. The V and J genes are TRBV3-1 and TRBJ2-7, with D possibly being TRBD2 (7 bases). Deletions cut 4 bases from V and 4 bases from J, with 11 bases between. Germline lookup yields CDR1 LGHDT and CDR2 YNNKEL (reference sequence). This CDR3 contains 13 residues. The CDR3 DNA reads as TGTGCCAGCAGCCGGGGGAGGGGGTACGAGCAGTACTTC. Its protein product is CASSRGRGYEQYF.

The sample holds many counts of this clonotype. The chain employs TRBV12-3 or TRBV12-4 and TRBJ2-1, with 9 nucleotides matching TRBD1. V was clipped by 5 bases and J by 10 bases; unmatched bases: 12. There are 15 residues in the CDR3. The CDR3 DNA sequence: TGTGCCAGCAGTCCCGGGACAGGGAGGGCCATGGAGCAGTTCTTC. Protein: CASSPGTGRAMEQFF.

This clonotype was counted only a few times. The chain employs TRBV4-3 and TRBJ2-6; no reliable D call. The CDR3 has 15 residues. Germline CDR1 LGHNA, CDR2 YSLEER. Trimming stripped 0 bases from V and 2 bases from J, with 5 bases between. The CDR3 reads CASSQDDAGANVLTF. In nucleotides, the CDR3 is TGCGCCAGCAGCCAAGATGACGCTGGGGCCAACGTCCTGACTTTC.

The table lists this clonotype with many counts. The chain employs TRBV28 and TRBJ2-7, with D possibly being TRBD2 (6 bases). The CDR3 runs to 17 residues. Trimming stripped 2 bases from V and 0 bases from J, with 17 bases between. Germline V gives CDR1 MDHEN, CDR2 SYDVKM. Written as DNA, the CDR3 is TGTGCCAGCAGTTTACTCCTGGCGGGAAAGAGCTCCTACGAGCAGTACTTC. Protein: CASSLLLAGKSSYEQYF. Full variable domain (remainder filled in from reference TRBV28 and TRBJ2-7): DVKVTQSSRYLVKRTGEKVFLECVQDMDHENMFWYRQDPGLGLRLIYFSYDVKMKEKGDIPEGYSVSREKKERFSLILESASTNQTSMYLCASSLLLAGKSSYEQYFGPGTRLTVT.

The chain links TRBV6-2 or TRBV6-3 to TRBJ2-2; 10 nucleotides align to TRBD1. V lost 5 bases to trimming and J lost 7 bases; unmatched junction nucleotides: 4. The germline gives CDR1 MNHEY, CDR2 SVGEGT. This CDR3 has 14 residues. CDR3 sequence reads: CASSRDRGGGELFF. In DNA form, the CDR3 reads TGTGCCAGCAGTAGGGACAGGGGAGGCGGGGAGCTGTTTTTT.

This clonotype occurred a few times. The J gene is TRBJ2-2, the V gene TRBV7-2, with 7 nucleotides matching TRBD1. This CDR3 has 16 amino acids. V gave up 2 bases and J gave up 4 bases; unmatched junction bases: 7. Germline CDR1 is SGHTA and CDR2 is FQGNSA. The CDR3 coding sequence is TGTGCCAGCAGCTTATCAGGGGGAAGGGCCACCGGGGAGCTGTTTTTT. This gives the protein CASSLSGGRATGELFF.

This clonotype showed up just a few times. The CDR3 region is CASRTGTTTEQFF. As DNA, the CDR3 is TGTGCCAGTAGAACCGGGACGACAACTGAGCAGTTCTTC. The chain recombines TRBV19 with TRBJ2-1, with D perhaps matching TRBD1 or TRBD2 (5 bases each). V was clipped by 6 bases and J by 9 bases, with 15 bases between them. This CDR3 region has 13 residues. Germline CDR1 and CDR2: LNHDA and SQIVND (reference sequence).

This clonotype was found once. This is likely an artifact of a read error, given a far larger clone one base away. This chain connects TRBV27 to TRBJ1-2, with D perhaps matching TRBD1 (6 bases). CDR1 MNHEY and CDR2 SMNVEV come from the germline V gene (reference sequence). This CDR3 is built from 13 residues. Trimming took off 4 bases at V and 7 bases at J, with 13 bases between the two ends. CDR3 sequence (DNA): TGTGCCAGCAGTTACCGGGGGGCCGTTGGCTACACCTTC. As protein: CASSYRGAVGYTF.

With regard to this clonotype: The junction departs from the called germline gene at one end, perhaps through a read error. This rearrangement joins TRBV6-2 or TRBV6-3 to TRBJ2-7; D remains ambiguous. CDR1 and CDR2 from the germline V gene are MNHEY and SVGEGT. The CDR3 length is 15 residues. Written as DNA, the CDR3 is TGTGCCAGCAGTTACTCGTGGGCGAATAATTACGAACAGTACTTC. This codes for CASSYSWANNYEQYF.

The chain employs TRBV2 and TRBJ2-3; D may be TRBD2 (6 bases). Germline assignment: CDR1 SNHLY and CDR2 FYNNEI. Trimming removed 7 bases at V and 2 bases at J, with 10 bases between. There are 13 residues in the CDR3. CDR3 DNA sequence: TGTGCCAGCAACTGGGGGGACACAGATACGCAGTATTTT. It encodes CASNWGDTDTQYF.

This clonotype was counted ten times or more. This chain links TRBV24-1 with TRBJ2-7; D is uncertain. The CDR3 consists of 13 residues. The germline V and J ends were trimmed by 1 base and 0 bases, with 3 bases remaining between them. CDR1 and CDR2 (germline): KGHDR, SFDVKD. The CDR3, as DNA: TGTGCCACCAGTGATTTATACTCCTACGAGCAGTACTTC. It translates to CATSDLYSYEQYF.